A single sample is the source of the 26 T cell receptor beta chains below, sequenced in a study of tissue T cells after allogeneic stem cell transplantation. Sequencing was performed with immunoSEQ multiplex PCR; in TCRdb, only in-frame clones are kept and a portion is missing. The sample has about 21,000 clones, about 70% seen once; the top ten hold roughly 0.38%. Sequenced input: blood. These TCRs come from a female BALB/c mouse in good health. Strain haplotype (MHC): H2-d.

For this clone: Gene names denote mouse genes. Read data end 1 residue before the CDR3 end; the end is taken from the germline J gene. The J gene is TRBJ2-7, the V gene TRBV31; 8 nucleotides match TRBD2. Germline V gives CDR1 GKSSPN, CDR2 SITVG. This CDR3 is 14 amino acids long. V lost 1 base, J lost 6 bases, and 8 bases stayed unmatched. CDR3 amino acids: CAWSHYRGLAEQYF. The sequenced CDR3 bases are TGTGCCTGGAGTCACTACCGGGGACTGGCTGAACAGTAC.

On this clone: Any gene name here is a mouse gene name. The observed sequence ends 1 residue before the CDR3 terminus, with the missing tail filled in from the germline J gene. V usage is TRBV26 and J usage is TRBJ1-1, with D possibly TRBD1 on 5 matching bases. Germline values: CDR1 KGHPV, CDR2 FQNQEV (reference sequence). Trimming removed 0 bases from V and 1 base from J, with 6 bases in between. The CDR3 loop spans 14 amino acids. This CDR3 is CASSLSGENTEVFF. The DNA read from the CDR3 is TGTGCCAGCAGTCTGTCAGGGGAAAACACAGAAGTCTTC.

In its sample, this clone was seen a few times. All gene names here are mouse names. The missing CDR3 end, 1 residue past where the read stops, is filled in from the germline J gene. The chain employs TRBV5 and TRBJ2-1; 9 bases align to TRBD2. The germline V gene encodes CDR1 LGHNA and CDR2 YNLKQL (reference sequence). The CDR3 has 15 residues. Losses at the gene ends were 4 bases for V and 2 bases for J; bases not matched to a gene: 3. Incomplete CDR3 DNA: TGTGCCAGCAGCCCCGACTGGGGGCACTATGCTGAGCAGTTC. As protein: CASSPDWGHYAEQF. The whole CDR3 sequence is CASSPDWGHYAEQFF.

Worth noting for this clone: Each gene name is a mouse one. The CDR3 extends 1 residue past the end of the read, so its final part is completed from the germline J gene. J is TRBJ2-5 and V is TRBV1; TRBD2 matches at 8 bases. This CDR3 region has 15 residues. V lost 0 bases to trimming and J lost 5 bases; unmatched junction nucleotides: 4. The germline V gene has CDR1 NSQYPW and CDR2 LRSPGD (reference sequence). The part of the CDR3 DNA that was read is TGCACCTGCAGTGCAGATGGGGGGGGGCGAGACACCCAGTAC. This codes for CTCSADGGGRDTQY. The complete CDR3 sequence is CTCSADGGGRDTQYF.

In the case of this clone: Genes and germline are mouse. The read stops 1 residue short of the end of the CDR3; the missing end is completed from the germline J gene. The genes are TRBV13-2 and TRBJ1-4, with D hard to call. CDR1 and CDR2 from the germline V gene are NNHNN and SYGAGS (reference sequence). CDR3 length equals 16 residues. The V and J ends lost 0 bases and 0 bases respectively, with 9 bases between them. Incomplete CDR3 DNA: TGTGCCAGCGGTGATGCGTACAGAATTTCCAACGAAAGATTATTT. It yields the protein CASGDAYRISNERLF. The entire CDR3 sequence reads CASGDAYRISNERLFF.

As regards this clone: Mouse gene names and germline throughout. The covered CDR3 bases are TGTGCCAGCAGTTACAGGGGGACCAACGAAAGATTATTT. Translation gives CASSYRGTNERLF. The entire CDR3 reads CASSYRGTNERLFF. J is TRBJ1-4 and V is TRBV19, with TRBD1 matching 8 bases. The read stops 1 residue short of the end of the CDR3; the missing end is completed from the germline J gene. The CDR3 runs to 14 residues. Germline V CDR1 and CDR2: FNHDT, SITEND (reference sequence). Losses at the gene ends were 4 bases for V and 3 bases for J; bases not matched to a gene: 2.

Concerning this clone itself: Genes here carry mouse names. CDR3 DNA (partial): TGTGCCAGCAGTGGGACAGCCCAAGACACCCAGTAC. Translated, it gives CASSGTAQDTQY. The whole CDR3 reads CASSGTAQDTQYF. The chain is built from TRBV13-3 and TRBJ2-5; a possible D gene is TRBD1 (6 bases). The CDR3 extends 1 residue past the end of the read, so its final part is completed from the germline J gene. Trimming took off 3 bases at V and 2 bases at J, with 7 bases between the two ends. The CDR3 contains 13 residues. From germline, CDR1 is NNHDY and CDR2 SYVADS.

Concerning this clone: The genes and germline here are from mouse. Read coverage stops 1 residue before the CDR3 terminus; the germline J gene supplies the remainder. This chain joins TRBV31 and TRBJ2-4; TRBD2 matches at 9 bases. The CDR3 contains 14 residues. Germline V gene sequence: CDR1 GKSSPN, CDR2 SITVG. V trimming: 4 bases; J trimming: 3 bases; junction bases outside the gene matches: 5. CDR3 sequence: CAWTPTGGQNTLYF. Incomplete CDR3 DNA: TGTGCCTGGACCCCTACTGGGGGGCAAAACACCTTGTAC. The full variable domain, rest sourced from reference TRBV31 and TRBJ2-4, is AQTIHQWPVAEIKAVGSPLSLGCTIKGKSSPNLYWYWQATGGTLQQLFYSITVGQVESVVQLNLSASRPKDDQFILSTEKLLLSHSGFYLCAWTPTGGQNTLYFGAGTRLSVL.

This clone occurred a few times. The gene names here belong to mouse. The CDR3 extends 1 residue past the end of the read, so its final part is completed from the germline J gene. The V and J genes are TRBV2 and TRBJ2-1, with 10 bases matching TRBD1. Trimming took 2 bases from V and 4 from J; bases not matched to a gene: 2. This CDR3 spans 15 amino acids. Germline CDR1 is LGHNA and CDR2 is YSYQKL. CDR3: CASSQPGQGYAEQFF. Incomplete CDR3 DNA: TGTGCCAGCAGCCAACCGGGACAGGGGTATGCTGAGCAGTTC.

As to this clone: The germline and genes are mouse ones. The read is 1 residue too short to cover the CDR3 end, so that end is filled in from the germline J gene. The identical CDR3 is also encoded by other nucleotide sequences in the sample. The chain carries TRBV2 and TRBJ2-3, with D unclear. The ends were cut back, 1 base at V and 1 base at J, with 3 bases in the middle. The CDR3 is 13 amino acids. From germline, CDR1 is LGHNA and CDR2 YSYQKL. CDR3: CASSQGGAETLYF. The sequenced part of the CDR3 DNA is TGTGCCAGCAGCCAAGGTGGTGCAGAAACGCTGTAT.

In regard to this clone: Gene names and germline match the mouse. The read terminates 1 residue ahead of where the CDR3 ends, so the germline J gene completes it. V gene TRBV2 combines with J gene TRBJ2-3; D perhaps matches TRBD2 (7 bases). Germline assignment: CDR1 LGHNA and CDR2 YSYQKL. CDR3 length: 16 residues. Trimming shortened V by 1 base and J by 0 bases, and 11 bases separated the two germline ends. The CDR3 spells CASSQAWGASAETLYF. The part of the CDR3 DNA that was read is TGTGCCAGCAGCCAAGCTTGGGGGGCTAGTGCAGAAACGCTGTAT.

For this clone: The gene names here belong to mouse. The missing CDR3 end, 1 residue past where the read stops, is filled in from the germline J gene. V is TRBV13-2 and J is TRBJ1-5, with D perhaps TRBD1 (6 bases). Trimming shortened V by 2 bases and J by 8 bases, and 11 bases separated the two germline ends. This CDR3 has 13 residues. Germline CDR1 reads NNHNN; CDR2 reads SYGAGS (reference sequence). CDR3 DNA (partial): TGTGCCAGCGGTGACCCAGGGGCGGAGGCTCCGCTT. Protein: CASGDPGAEAPL. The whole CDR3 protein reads CASGDPGAEAPLF.

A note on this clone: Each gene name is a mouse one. The covered CDR3 bases are TGTGCCAGCAGCTACAGGGAAACGCTGTAT. It translates to CASSYRETLY. The entire CDR3 protein is CASSYRETLYF. This sequence joins TRBV4 and TRBJ2-3; D uncertain. Read data end 1 residue before the CDR3 end; the end is taken from the germline J gene. The V end lost 3 bases, the J end lost 6 bases, and 4 bases lay between the germline ends. This CDR3 spans 11 amino acids. Germline-derived CDR1 and CDR2 are LGHDT and YNNKQL (reference sequence).

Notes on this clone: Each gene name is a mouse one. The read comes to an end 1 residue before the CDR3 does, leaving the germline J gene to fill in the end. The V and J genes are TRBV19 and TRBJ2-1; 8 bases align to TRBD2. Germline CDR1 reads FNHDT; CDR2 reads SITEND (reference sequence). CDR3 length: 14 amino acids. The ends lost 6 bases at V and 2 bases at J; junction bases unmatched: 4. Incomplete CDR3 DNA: TGTGCCAGCACCCTACTGGGGGACTATGCTGAGCAGTTC. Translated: CASTLLGDYAEQF. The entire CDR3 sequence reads CASTLLGDYAEQFF.

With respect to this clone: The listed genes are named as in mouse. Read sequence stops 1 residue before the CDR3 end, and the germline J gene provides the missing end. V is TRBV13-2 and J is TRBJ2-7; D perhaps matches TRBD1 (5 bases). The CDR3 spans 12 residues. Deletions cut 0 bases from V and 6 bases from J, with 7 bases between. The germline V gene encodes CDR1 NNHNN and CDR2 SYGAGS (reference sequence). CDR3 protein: CASGDAGIEQYF. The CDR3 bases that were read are TGTGCCAGCGGTGATGCAGGGATTGAACAGTAC.

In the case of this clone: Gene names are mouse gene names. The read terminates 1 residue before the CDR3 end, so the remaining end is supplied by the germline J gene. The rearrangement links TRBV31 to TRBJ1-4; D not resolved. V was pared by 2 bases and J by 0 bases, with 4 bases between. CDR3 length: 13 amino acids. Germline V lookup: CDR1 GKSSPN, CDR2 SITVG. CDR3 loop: CAWSGISNERLFF. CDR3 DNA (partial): TGTGCCTGGAGTGGAATTTCCAACGAAAGATTATTT. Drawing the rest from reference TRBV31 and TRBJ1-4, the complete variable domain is AQTIHQWPVAEIKAVGSPLSLGCTIKGKSSPNLYWYWQATGGTLQQLFYSITVGQVESVVQLNLSASRPKDDQFILSTEKLLLSHSGFYLCAWSGISNERLFFGHGTKLSVL.

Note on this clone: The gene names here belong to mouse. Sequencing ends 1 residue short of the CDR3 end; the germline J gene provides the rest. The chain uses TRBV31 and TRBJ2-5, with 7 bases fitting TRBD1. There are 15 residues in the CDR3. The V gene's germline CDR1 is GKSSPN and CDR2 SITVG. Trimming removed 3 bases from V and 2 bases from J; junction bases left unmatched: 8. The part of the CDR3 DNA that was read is TGTGCCTGGAGCCCCCCTGACAGGGCCCAAGACACCCAGTAC. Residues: CAWSPPDRAQDTQY. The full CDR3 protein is CAWSPPDRAQDTQYF.

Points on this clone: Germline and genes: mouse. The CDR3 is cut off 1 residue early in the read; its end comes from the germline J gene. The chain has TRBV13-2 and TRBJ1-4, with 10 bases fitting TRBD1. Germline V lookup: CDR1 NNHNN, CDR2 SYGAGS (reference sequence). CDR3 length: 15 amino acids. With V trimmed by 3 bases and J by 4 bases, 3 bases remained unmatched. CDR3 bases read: TGTGCCAGCGGTGGGGGACAGGGGAACAACGAAAGATTATTT. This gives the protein CASGGGQGNNERLF. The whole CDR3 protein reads CASGGGQGNNERLFF.

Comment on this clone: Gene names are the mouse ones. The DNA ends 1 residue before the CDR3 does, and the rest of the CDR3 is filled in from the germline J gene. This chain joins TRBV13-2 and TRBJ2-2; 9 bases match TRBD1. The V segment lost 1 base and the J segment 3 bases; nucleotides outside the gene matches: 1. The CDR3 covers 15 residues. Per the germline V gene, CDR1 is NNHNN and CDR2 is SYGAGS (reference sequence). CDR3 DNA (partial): TGTGCCAGCGGTGATTACAGGGGGCACACCGGGCAGCTCTAC. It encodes CASGDYRGHTGQLY. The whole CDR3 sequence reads CASGDYRGHTGQLYF.

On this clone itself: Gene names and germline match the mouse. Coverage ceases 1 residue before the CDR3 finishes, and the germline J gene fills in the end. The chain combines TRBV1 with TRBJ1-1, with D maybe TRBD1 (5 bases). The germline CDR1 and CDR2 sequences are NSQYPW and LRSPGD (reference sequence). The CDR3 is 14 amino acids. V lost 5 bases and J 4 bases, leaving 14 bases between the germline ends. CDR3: CTCSPQGGVTEVFF. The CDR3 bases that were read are TGCACCTGCAGTCCCCAGGGTGGAGTCACAGAAGTCTTC.

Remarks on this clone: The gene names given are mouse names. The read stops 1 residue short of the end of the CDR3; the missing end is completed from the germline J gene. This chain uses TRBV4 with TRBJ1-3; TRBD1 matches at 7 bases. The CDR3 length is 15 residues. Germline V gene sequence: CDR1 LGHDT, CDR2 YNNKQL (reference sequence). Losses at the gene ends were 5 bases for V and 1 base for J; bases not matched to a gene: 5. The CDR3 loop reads CASSLQGLSGNTLYF. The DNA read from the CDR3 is TGTGCCAGCAGCCTACAGGGGTTGTCTGGAAATACGCTCTAT.

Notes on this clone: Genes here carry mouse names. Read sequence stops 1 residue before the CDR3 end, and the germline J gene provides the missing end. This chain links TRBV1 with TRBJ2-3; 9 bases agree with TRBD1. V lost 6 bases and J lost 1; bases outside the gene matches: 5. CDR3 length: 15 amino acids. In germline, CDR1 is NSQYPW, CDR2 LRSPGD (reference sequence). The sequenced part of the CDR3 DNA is TGCACCTGCAGGGCACAGGGGGCGGGTGCAGAAACGCTGTAT. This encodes CTCRAQGAGAETLY. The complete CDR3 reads CTCRAQGAGAETLYF.

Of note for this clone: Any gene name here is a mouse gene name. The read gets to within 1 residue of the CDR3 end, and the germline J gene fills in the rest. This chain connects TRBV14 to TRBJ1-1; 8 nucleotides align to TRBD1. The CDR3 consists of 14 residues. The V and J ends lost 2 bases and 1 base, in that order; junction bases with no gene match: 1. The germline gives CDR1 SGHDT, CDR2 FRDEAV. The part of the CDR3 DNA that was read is TGTGCCAGCAGTTTTGGGACAGGGAACACAGAAGTCTTC. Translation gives CASSFGTGNTEVF. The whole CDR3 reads CASSFGTGNTEVFF.

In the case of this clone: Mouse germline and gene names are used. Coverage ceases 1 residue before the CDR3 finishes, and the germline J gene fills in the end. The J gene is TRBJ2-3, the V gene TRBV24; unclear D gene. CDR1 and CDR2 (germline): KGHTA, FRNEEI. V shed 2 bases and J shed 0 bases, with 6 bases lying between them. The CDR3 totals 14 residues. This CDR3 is CASSLHNSAETLYF. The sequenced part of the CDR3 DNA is TGTGCCAGCAGTCTGCACAATAGTGCAGAAACGCTGTAT.

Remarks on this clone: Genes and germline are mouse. Partial CDR3 DNA: TGTGGTGCTCAGGGGGCGTTGCACCAGGCTCCGCTT. Its translation: CGAQGALHQAPL. The full-length CDR3 reads as CGAQGALHQAPLF. V and J are TRBV20 and TRBJ1-5, with 8 bases fitting TRBD1. The read halts 1 residue ahead of the CDR3 end, with the missing end drawn from the germline J gene. J lost 5 bases, V lost 5 bases, and 5 bases had no gene match. The germline V gene encodes CDR1 GFQATS and CDR2 STVNSAI. There are 13 residues in the CDR3.

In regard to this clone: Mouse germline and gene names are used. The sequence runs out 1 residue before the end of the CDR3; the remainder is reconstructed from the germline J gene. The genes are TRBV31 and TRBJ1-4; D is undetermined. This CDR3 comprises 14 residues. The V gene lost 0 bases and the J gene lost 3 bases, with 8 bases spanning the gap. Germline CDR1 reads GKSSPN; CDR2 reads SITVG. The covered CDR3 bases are TGTGCCTGGAGTCTAGGGCCAGCCAACGAAAGATTATTT. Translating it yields CAWSLGPANERLF. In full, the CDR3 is CAWSLGPANERLFF.